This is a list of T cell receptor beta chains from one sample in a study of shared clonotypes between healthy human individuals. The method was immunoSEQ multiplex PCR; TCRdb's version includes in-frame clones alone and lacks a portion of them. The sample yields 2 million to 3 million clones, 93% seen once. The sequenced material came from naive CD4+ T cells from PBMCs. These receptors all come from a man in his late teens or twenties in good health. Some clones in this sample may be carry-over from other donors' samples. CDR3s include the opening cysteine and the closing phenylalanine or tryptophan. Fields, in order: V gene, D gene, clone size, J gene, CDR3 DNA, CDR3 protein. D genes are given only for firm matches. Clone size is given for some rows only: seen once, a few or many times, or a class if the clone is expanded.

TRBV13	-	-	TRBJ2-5	TGTGCCAGCAGCCTCCTACGCCCGGGGGAGACCCAGTACTTC	CASSLLRPGETQYF
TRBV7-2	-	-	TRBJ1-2	TGTGCCAGCAGCTTAACCGGGGAGAGGGGGGCCCATGGCTACACCTTC	CASSLTGERGAHGYTF
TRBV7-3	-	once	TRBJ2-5	TGTGCCAGCAGCTTCCAGGGGGGCCAAGAGACCCAGTACTTC	CASSFQGGQETQYF
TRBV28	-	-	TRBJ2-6	TGTGCCAGCAGTTTAGAGAGCTCTGGGGCCAACGTCCTGACTTTC	CASSLESSGANVLTF
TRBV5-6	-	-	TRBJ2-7	TGTGCCAGCAGCTTGGGGCCGGTTCGGGAGCAGTACTTC	CASSLGPVREQYF
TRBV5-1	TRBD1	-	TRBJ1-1	TGCGCCAGCAGCTCGGGACAGCCTCCCACTGAAGCTTTCTTT	CASSSGQPPTEAFF
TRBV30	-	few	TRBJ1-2	TGTGCCTGGAGCCCCACCCAGCTTGGCTACACCTTC	CAWSPTQLGYTF
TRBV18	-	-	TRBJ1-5	TGTGCCAGCTCACCACCGCAGGGTTGGTACGATCAGCCCCAGCATTTT	CASSPPQGWYDQPQHF
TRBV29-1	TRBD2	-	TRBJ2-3	TGCAGCGTTGGGACTAGCGGGAGGGTAATTGGTCTGGATTTT	CSVGTSGRVIGLDF
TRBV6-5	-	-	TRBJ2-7	TGTGCCAGCAGTTACTTAGGGGACGAGCAGTACTTC	CASSYLGDEQYF
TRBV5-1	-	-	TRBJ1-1	TGCGCCAGCTCCGATGCCACTGTGAACACTGAAGCTTTCTTT	CASSDATVNTEAFF
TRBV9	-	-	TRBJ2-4	TGTGCCAGCAGCGTCGGGGATAAAAACATTCAGTACTTC	CASSVGDKNIQYF
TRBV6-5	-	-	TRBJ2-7	TGTGCCAGCAGTTACTCACAGGGCTCCTACGAGCAGTACTTC	CASSYSQGSYEQYF
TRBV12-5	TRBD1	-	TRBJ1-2	TGTGCTAGTGGTTTGGCGACAGGGTCTGGTGGCTACACCTTC	CASGLATGSGGYTF
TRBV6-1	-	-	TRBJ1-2	TGTGCCAGCACCACTGGAGACAGAGCTAACTATGGCTACACCTTC	CASTTGDRANYGYTF
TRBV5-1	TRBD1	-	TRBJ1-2	TGCGCCAGCAGCTTGAGCCCCCGGGACAGGGAAGGCTACACCTTC	CASSLSPRDREGYTF
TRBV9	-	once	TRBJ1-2	TGTGCCAGCAGCGCCTATTACGACAAGAGCTATGGCTACACCTTC	CASSAYYDKSYGYTF
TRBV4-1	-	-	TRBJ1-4	TGCGCCAGCAGCCAAACAGGGCCCCATAATGAAAAACTGTTTTTT	CASSQTGPHNEKLFF
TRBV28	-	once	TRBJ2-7	TGTGCCAGCAGTTCCCCCGGGGTCTACGAGCAGTACTTC	CASSSPGVYEQYF
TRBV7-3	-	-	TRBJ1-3	TGTGCCAGCAGCCGCGGGCCCGGCAGGGGTAACACCATATATTTT	CASSRGPGRGNTIYF
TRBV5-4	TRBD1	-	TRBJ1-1	TGTGCCAGCAGCGCCCGGGACAGGGGTAACACTGAAGCTTTCTTT	CASSARDRGNTEAFF
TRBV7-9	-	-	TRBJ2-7	TGTGCCAGCAGCTTAGATCTTAACCAAGGCGACGAGCAGTACTTC	CASSLDLNQGDEQYF
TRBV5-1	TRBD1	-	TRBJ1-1	TGCGCCAGCAGGACACGGACTGATTTATGGGGACAGGGGGCGCCCACTGAAGCTTTCTTT	CASRTRTDLWGQGAPTEAFF
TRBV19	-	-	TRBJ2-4	TGTGCCAGTAGTCACGGGACACCGGCCAAAAACATTCAGTACTTC	CASSHGTPAKNIQYF
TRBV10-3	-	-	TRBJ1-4	TGTGCCATCAGTGAGCAGGCGGGGCTTGGTGAAAAACTGTTTTTT	CAISEQAGLGEKLFF
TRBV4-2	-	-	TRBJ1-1	TGTGCCAGCAGCCAAGATGTAAGACGGATGAACACTGAAGCTTTCTTT	CASSQDVRRMNTEAFF
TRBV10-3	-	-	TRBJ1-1	TGTGCCATCAGTGGACAACCGGGGGACGCTGAAGCTTTCTTT	CAISGQPGDAEAFF
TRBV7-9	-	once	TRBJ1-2	TGTGCCAGCAGCCACACTTATATGACAGGCAGTTATGGCTACACCTTC	CASSHTYMTGSYGYTF
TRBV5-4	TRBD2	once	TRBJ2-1	TGTGCCAGCAGCTTGAGACTAGCGGAATACAATGAGCAGTTCTTC	CASSLRLAEYNEQFF
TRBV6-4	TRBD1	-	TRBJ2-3	TGTGCCAGCAGTGTTACGACAGGGGCAGATACGCAGTATTTT	CASSVTTGADTQYF
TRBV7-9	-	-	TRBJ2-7	TGTGCCAGCAGCTTTGGCCCCACCGGGAAGCAGTACTTC	CASSFGPTGKQYF
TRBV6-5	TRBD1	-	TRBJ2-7	TGTGCCAGCAGTTACTCTGCAGGGGGCTCCTACGAGCAGTACTTC	CASSYSAGGSYEQYF
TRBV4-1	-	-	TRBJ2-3	TGCGCCAGCAGCCAAGCGGAATATGGGGGCACAGATACGCAGTATTTT	CASSQAEYGGTDTQYF
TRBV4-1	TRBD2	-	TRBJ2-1	TGCGCCAGCAGCCTTAGTAGCGGGAGGGCCAGAGGGTACAATGAGCAGTTCTTC	CASSLSSGRARGYNEQFF
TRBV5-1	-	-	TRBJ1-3	TGCGCCAGCAGCCTATCCGGGTCTGGAAACACCATATATTTT	CASSLSGSGNTIYF
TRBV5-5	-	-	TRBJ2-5	TGTGCCAGCAGCATCGGACAGCCCCAAGAGACCCAGTACTTC	CASSIGQPQETQYF
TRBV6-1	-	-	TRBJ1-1	TGTGCCAGCAGTGGATGGGGCAGCGAGAACACTGAAGCTTTCTTT	CASSGWGSENTEAFF
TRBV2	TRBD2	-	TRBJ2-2	TGTGCCAGCAGTGAGGGACTAGCGGGAGGGAACACCGGGGAGCTGTTTTTT	CASSEGLAGGNTGELFF
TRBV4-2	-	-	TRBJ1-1	TGTGCCAGCAGCCAAGGTGTGGCCGAGCCGGTTGAAGCTTTCTTT	CASSQGVAEPVEAFF
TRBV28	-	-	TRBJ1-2	TGTGCCAGCAGTCCCTTAGATCTTAACTATGGCTACACCTTC	CASSPLDLNYGYTF
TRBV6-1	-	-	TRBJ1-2	TGTGCCAGCAGTGAAGCGTCCTGGAACCCTAACTATGGCTACACCTTC	CASSEASWNPNYGYTF
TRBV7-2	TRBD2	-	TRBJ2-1	TGTGCCAGCAGCTTCCTAGCGGGAGGGAACAATGAGCAGTTCTTC	CASSFLAGGNNEQFF
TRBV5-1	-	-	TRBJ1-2	TGCGCCAGCAGCCCCGGGACCTATGGCTACACCTTC	CASSPGTYGYTF
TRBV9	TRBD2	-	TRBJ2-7	TGTGCCAGCAGCGTAGGGGCTAGCGGGAGGGCAGTCCCCTACGAGCAGTACTTC	CASSVGASGRAVPYEQYF
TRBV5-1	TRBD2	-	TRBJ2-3	TGCGCCAGCAGCTGGAAGACTAGCGCGTTTACAGATACGCAGTATTTT	CASSWKTSAFTDTQYF
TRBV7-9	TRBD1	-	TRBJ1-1	TGTGCCAGCAGCTTCATGCAGGGGGCTGGTGAAGCTTTCTTT	CASSFMQGAGEAFF
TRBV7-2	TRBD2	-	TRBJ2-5	TGTGCCAGCAGCTTCGGGGGGCAAGAGACCCAGTACTTC	CASSFGGQETQYF
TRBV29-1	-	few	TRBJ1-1	TGCAGCCCCGGACGGGACTTAGTCGGCACTGAAGCTTTCTTT	CSPGRDLVGTEAFF
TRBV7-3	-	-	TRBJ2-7	TGTGCCAGCAGCCCAAAGGCTGCCGGGTCCTACGAGCAGTACTTC	CASSPKAAGSYEQYF
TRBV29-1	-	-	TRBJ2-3	TGCAGCGGTGCTGCGTTCTCGGGGACAGATACGCAGTATTTT	CSGAAFSGTDTQYF
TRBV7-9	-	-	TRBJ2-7	TGTGCCAGCAGCTTTGGGGGATCCTCCTACGAGCAGTACTTC	CASSFGGSSYEQYF
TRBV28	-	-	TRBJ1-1	TGTGCCAGCAGTTTTAAGTTTGCGGGATACACTGAAGCTTTCTTT	CASSFKFAGYTEAFF
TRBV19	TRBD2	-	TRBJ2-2	TGTGCCAGTAGTATTGGGGCGGGGGAATGGCGGACGAACACCGGGGAGCTGTTTTTT	CASSIGAGEWRTNTGELFF
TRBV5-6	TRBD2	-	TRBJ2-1	TGTGCCAGCAGCCCGTTAGCGGGAGGGGGTGGTGAGCAGTTCTTC	CASSPLAGGGGEQFF
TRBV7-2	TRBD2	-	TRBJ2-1	TGTGCCAGCAGCTCCCGCGGGAGCTCGCTAGTCTACAATGAGCAGTTCTTC	CASSSRGSSLVYNEQFF
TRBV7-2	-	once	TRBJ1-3	TGTGCCAGCAGCTTGGCTAACACGAAAAAGCACACCATATATTTT	CASSLANTKKHTIYF
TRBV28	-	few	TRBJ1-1	TGTGCCAGCAGTTTGCTCGACAGGATGAACACTGAAGCTTTCTTT	CASSLLDRMNTEAFF
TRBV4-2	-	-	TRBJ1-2	TGTGCCAGCAGCCAAGATCAGGCACAGCTCTATGGCTACACCTTC	CASSQDQAQLYGYTF